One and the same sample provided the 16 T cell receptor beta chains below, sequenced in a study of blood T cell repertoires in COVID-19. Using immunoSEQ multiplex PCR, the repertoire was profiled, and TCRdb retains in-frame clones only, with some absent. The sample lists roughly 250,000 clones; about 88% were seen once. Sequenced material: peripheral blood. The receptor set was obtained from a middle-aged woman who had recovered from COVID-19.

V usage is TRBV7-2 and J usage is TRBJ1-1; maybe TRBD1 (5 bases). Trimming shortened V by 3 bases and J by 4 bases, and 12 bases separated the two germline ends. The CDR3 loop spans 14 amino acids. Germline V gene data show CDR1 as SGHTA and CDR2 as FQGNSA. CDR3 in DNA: TGTGCCAGCAGCTTTGTGGGGGGTCGCACTGAAGCTTTCTTT. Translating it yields CASSFVGGRTEAFF.

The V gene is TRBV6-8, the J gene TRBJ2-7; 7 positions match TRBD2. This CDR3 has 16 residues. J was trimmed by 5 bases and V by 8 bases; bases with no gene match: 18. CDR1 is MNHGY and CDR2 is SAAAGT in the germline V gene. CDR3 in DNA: TGTGCCAGCCCCGATGGGGGGGAGGCCCCTGGGGACGAGCAGTACGTC. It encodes CASPDGGEAPGDEQYV.

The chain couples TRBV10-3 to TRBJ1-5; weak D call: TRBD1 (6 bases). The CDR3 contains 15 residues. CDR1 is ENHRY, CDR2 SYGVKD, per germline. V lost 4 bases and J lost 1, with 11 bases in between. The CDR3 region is CAISAGAGSNQPQHF. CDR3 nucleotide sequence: TGTGCCATCAGTGCAGGGGCAGGGAGCAATCAGCCCCAGCATTTT.

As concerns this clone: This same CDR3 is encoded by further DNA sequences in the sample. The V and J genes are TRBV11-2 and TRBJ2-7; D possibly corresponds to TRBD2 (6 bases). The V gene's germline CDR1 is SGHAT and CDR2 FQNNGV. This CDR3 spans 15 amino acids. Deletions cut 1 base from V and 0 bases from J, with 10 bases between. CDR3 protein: CASSLGGGSSYEQYF. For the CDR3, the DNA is TGTGCCAGCAGCTTAGGTGGGGGGAGCTCCTACGAGCAGTACTTC.

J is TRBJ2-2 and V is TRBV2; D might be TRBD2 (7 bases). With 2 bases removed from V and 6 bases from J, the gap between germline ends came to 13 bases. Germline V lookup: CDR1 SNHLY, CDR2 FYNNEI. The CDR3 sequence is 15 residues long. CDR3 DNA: TGTGCCAGCAGTGAATTGGGGGGGCGCTCCGGGGAGCTGTTTTTT. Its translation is CASSELGGRSGELFF.

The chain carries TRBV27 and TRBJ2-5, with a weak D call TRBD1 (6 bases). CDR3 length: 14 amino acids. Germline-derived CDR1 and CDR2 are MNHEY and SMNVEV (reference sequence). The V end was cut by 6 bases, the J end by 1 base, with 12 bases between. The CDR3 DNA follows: TGTGCCAGCAGACCTACGGACAGCCAAGAGACCCAGTACTTC. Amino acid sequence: CASRPTDSQETQYF.

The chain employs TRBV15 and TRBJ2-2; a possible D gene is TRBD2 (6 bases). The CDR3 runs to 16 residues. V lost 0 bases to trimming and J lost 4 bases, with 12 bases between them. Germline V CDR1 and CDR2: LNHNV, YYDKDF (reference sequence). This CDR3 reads CATSRDPAGGTGELFF. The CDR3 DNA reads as TGTGCCACCAGCAGAGATCCGGCCGGGGGCACCGGGGAGCTGTTTTTT.

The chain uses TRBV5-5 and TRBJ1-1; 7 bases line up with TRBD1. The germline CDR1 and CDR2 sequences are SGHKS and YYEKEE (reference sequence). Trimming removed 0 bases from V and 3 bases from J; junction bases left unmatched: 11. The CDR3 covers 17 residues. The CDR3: CASSLGRTGALYTEAFF. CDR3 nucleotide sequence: TGTGCCAGCAGCTTGGGCAGAACAGGGGCCCTCTACACTGAAGCTTTCTTT.

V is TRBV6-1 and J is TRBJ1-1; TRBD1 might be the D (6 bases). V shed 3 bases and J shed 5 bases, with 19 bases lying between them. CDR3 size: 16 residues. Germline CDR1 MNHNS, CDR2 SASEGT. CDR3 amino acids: CASSDGLRAGDTEAFF. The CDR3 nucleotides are TGTGCCAGCAGTGACGGTTTGAGGGCAGGGGATACTGAAGCTTTCTTT.

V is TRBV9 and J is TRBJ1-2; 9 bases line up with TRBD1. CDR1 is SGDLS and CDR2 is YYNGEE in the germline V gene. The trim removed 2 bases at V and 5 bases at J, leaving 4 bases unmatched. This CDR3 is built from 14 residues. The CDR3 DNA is TGTGCCAGCAGCGTCGGACAGGGGCAATATGGCTACACCTTC. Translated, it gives CASSVGQGQYGYTF.

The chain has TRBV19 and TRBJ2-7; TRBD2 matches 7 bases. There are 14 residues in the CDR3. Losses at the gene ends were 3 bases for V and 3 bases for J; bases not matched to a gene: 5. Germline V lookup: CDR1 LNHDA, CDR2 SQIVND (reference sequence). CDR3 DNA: TGTGCCAGTAGTATTAGCGGGTCCAACTACGAGCAGTACTTC. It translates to CASSISGSNYEQYF.

For the CDR3, the DNA is TGTGCCAGCACCCGAGTGGGGGGTTCACCCCTCCACTTT. Protein product: CASTRVGGSPLHF. This rearrangement joins TRBV2 to TRBJ1-6; TRBD1 might be the D (5 bases). Trimming shortened V by 7 bases and J by 9 bases, and 13 bases separated the two germline ends. This CDR3 contains 13 residues. Per the germline V gene, CDR1 is SNHLY and CDR2 is FYNNEI. Variable domain in full (rest from reference TRBV2 and TRBJ1-6): EPEVTQTPSHQVTQMGQEVILRCVPISNHLYFYWYRQILGQKVEFLVSFYNNEISEKSEIFDDQFSVERPDGSNFTLKIRSTKLEDSAMYFCASTRVGGSPLHFGNGTRLTVT.

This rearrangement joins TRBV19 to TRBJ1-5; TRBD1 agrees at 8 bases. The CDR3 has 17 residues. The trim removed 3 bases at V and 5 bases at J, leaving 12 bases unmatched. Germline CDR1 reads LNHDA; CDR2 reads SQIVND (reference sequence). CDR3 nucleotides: TGTGCCAGTAGTATCAGGGGAGGGACAGGTCTAGATCAGCCCCAGCATTTT. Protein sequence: CASSIRGGTGLDQPQHF.

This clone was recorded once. This CDR3 is CASSLRAGGLNTEAFF. The CDR3 bases are TGCGCCAGCAGCTTGCGTGCAGGGGGTTTGAACACTGAAGCTTTCTTT. J is TRBJ1-1 and V is TRBV5-1, with 7 bases fitting TRBD1. The CDR3 consists of 16 residues. Germline assignment: CDR1 SGHRS and CDR2 YFSETQ. V was clipped by 1 base and J by 0 bases; unmatched bases: 6. Looking up the rest from reference TRBV5-1 and TRBJ1-1 gives the full variable domain: KAGVTQTPRYLIKTRGQQVTLSCSPISGHRSVSWYQQTPGQGLQFLFEYFSETQRNKGNFPGRFSGRQFSNSRSEMNVSTLELGDSALYLCASSLRAGGLNTEAFFGQGTRLTVV.

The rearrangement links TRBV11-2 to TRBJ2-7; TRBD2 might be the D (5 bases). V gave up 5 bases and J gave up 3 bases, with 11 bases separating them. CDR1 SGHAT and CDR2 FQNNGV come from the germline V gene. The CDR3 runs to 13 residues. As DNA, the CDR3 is TGTGCCAGCAGCCCCCCGGGGAACTACGAGCAGTACTTC. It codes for CASSPPGNYEQYF.

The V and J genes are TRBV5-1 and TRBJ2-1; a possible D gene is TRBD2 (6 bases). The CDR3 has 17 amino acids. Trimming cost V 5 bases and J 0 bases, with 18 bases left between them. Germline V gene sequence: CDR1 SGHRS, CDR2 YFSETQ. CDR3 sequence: CASRGSGSGSSYNEQFF. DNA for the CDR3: TGCGCCAGCAGGGGTTCGGGTAGCGGAAGCTCCTACAATGAGCAGTTCTTC.